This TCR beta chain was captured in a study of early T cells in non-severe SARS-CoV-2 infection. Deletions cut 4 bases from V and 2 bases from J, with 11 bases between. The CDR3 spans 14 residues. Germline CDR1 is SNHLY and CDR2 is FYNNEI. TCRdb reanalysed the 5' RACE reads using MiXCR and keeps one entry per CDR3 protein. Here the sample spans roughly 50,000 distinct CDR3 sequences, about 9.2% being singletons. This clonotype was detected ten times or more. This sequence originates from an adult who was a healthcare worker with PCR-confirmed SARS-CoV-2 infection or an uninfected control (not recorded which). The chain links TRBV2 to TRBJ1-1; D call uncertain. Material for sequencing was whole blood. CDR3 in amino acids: CASSVGLPNTEAFF. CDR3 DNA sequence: TGTGCCAGCAGTGTGGGCCTGCCCAACACTGAAGCTTTCTTT.